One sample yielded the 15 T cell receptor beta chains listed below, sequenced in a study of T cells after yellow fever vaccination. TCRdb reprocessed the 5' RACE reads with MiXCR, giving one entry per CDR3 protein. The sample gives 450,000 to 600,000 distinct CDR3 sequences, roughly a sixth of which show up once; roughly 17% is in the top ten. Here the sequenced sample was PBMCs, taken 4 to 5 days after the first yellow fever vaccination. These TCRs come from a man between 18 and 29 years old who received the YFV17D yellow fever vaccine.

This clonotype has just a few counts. The CDR3 bases are TGTGCCAGCAGCTTCACTCGTGATACGCAGTATTTT. This encodes CASSFTRDTQYF. This chain joins TRBV7-2 and TRBJ2-3; the D is unclear. Per the germline V gene, CDR1 is SGHTA and CDR2 is FQGNSA. Trimming cost V 3 bases and J 6 bases, with 7 bases left between them. This CDR3 has 12 residues.

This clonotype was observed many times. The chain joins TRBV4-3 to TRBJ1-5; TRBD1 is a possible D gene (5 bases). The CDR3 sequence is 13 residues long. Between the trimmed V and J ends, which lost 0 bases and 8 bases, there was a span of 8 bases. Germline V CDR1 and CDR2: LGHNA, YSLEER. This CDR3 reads CASSQDQGEPQHF. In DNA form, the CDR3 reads TGCGCCAGCAGCCAAGATCAAGGGGAGCCCCAGCATTTT.

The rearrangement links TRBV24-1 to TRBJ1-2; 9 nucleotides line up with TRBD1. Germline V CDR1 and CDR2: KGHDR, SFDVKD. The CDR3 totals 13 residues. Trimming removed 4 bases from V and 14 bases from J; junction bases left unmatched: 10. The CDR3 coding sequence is TGTGCCACCAGTGAAAGAGGACAGGGGCTCTTTACCTTC. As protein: CATSERGQGLFTF.

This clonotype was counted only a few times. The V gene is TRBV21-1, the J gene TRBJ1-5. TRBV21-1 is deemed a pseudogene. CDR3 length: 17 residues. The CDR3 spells CASSKVCGKDSNQPQHF. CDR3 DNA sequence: TGTGCCAGCAGCAAAGTTTGCGGGAAAGATAGCAATCAGCCCCAGCATTTT.

CDR3 residues: CASSPGTIGNSPLHF. Written as DNA, the CDR3 is TGTGCCAGCAGCCCCGGGACAATCGGTAATTCACCCCTCCACTTT. This chain links TRBV11-2 with TRBJ1-6; possible D gene TRBD1, 6 bases. This CDR3 has 15 amino acids. The V end was cut by 5 bases, the J end by 6 bases, with 14 bases between. Germline CDR1 is SGHAT and CDR2 is FQNNGV.

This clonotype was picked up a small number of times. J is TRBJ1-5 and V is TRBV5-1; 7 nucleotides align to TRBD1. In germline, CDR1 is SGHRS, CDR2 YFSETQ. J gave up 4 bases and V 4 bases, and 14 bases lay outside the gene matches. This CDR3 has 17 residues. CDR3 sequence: CASSPRLERQGNQPQHF. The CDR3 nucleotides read TGCGCCAGCAGCCCCCGACTTGAGCGACAGGGAAATCAGCCCCAGCATTTT.

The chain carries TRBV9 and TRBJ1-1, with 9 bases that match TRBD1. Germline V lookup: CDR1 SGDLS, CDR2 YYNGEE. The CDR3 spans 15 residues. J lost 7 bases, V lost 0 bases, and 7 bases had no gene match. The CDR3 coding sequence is TGTGCCAGCAGCGTAGGGACAGGGGCTGGTAGTGAAGCTTTCTTT. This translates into CASSVGTGAGSEAFF.

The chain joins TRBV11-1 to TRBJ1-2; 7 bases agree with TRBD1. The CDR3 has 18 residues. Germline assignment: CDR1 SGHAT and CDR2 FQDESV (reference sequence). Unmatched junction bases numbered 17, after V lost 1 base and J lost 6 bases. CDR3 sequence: CASSLGGTGAGRLDGYTF. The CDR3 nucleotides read TGTGCCAGCAGCTTAGGGGGCACAGGGGCCGGGCGGCTAGATGGCTACACCTTC. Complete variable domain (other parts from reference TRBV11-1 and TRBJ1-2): EAEVAQSPRYKITEKSQAVAFWCDPISGHATLYWYRQILGQGPELLVQFQDESVVDDSQLPKDRFSAERLKGVDSTLKIQPAELGDSAMYLCASSLGGTGAGRLDGYTFGSGTRLTVV.

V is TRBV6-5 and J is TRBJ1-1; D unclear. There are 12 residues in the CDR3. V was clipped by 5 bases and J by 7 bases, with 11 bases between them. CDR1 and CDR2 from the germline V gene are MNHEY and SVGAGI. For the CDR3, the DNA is TGTGCCAGCAGTCAAAGACCGGGTGAAGCTTTCTTT. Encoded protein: CASSQRPGEAFF.

In DNA, the CDR3 is TGTGCCAGCAGCTTTGGGAGCGGGGGGGCCAGCACAGATACGCAGTATTTT. This encodes CASSFGSGGASTDTQYF. V is TRBV7-9 and J is TRBJ2-3, with TRBD2 matching over 10 bases. The V gene end was trimmed by 3 bases and the J gene end by 0 bases; junction bases not matched to a gene: 6. This CDR3 has 17 amino acids. Germline V lookup: CDR1 SEHNR, CDR2 FQNEAQ (reference sequence).

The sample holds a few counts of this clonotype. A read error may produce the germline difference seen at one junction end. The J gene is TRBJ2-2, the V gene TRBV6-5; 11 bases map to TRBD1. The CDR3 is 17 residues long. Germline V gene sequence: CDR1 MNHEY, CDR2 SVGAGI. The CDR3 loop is CAISYDRDRGFPGELFF. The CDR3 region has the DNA TGTGCCATCAGTTACGACCGGGACAGGGGGTTTCCCGGGGAGCTGTTTTTT.

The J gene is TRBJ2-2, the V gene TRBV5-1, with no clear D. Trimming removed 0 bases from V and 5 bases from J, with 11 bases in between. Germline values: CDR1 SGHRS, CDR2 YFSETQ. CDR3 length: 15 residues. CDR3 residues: CASSLGSLLTGELFF. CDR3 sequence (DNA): TGCGCCAGCAGCTTGGGGAGTCTACTTACCGGGGAGCTGTTTTTT.

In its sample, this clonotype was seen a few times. CDR3 sequence reads: CASSVDRDGGYTF. In DNA, the CDR3 is TGCGCCAGCAGCGTCGACAGGGATGGTGGCTACACCTTC. This chain uses TRBV5-1 with TRBJ1-2, with 7 nucleotides matching TRBD1. Germline V gene sequence: CDR1 SGHRS, CDR2 YFSETQ. The CDR3 spans 13 residues. Losses at the gene ends were 4 bases for V and 7 bases for J; bases not matched to a gene: 7.

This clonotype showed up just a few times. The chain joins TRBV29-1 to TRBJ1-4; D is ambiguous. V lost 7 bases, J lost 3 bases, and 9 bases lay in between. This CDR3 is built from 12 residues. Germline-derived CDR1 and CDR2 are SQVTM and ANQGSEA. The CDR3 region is CSANEANEKLFF. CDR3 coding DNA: TGCAGCGCCAATGAAGCTAATGAAAAACTGTTTTTT.

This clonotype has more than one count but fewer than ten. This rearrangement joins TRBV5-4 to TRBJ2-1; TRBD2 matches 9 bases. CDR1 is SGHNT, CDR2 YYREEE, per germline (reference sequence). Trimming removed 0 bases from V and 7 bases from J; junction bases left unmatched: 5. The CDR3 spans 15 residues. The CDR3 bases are TGTGCCAGCAGCTTGGCCGGGACTAGCTTAAATGAGCAGTTCTTC. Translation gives CASSLAGTSLNEQFF.